This TCR beta chain was identified during a study of blood T cell repertoires in COVID-19. Profiled with immunoSEQ multiplex PCR; TCRdb holds only in-frame clones, not every one. The sample has 150,000 to 200,000 clones, 70% to 90% seen once. CDR1 is SEHNR and CDR2 is FQNEAQ in the germline V gene (reference sequence). Trimming pared 1 base from V and 4 bases from J, leaving 13 bases between. CDR3 length: 16 amino acids. The rearrangement joins TRBV7-9 to TRBJ2-2; the D gene is possibly TRBD2 (5 bases). The sample was peripheral blood. This receptor was obtained from a man younger than 30 with acute or convalescent COVID-19. As DNA, the CDR3 is TGTGCCAGCAGCTTAGGAGGGCTGACGGTCACCGGGGAGCTGTTTTTT. Translated: CASSLGGLTVTGELFF.